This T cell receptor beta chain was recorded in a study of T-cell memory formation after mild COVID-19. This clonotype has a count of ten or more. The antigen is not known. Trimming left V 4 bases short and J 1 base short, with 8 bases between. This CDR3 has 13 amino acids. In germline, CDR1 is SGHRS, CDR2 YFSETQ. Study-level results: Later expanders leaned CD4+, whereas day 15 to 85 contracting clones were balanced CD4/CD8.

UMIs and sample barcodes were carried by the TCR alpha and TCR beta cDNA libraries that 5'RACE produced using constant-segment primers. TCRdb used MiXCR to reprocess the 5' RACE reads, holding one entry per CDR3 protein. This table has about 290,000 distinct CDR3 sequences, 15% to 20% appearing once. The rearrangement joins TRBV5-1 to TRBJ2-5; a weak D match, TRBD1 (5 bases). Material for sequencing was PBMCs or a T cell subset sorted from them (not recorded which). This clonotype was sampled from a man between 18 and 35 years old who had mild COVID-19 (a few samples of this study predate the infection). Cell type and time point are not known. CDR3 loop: CASSGDSQETQYF. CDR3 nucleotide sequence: TGCGCCAGCAGCGGAGACAGCCAAGAGACCCAGTACTTC.